This TCR beta chain was profiled in a study of molecular identifiers for immune sequencing clone quantification. At least ten counts were recorded for this clonotype. Listed TCR primers and previously described methods were used for bulk TCR libraries. TCRdb reanalysed the PCR reads using MiXCR and keeps one entry per CDR3 protein. The sample has some 580,000 distinct CDR3 sequences; approximately 24% are singletons. Germline V gene data show CDR1 as MNHEY and CDR2 as SVGAGI. V lost 6 bases, J lost 1 base, and 17 bases lay in between. The CDR3 is 16 residues long. Sequencing libraries of naive CD8 cells derived from approximately 20,000 to 980,000 sorted cells with 10%, 30% or 50% RNA.

The sequencing sample was made of naive CD8+ T cells from blood, with Jurkat cell RNA spiked in. As to subset: FACS-sorted CD8+CD4-CCR7+CD45RA+ naive T cells. The TCR originated in a human donor in good health. Some libraries in this study had Jurkat cell RNA spiked in. J is TRBJ2-3 and V is TRBV6-5, with D uncertain. CDR3: CASSPRSSYGTDTQYF. For the CDR3, the DNA is TGTGCCAGCAGCCCCCGGAGTAGCTACGGCACAGATACGCAGTATTTT.